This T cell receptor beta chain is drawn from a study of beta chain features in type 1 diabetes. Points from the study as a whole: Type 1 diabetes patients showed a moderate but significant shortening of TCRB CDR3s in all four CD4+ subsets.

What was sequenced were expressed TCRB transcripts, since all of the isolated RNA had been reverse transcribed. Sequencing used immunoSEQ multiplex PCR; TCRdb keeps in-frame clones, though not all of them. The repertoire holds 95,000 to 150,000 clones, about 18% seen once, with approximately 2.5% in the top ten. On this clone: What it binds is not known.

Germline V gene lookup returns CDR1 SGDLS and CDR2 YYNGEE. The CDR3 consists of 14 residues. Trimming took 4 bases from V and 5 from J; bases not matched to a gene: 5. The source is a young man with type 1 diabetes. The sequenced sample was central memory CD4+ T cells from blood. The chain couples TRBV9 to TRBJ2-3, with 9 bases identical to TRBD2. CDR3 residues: CASSRTSVIDTQYF. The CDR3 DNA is TGTGCCAGCAGCCGGACTAGCGTAATAGATACGCAGTATTTT.